These 30 T cell receptor beta chains were all obtained from the same sample, sequenced in a study of cytomegalovirus exposure and HLA in healthy donors. PCR was performed using 60 Vbeta and 13 Jbeta primers. Sequencing was performed with immunoSEQ multiplex PCR; in TCRdb, only in-frame clones are kept and a portion is missing. The sample yields about 150,000 clones, roughly 64% seen once. The sample taken for sequencing was PBMCs. The source is a woman aged 30 to 39 in good health and CMV-seropositive.

The chain is built from TRBV19 and TRBJ1-2; no reliable D call. V was clipped by 3 bases and J by 4 bases, with 9 bases between them. The germline V gene encodes CDR1 LNHDA and CDR2 SQIVND (reference sequence). CDR3 length equals 13 residues. The chain's CDR3 is CASSMSQAYGYTF. The CDR3, as DNA: TGTGCCAGTAGTATGAGTCAGGCCTATGGCTACACCTTC.

This chain links TRBV2 with TRBJ1-3, with TRBD1 matching over 10 bases. From germline, CDR1 is SNHLY and CDR2 FYNNEI. Trimming cost V 3 bases and J 8 bases; bases outside gene matches: 4. The CDR3 has 14 amino acids. CDR3 DNA: TGTGCCAGCAGTGACAGGACAGGGGGGGACACCATATATTTT. Its protein is CASSDRTGGDTIYF.

The rearrangement joins TRBV5-4 to TRBJ1-1, with D perhaps TRBD1 (5 bases). This CDR3 is 16 amino acids long. Germline V gene lookup returns CDR1 SGHNT and CDR2 YYREEE (reference sequence). Trimming stripped 0 bases from V and 1 base from J, with 13 bases between. CDR3 nucleotides: TGTGCCAGCAGCTTGGGTGGGCCTAGGGGGAACACTGAAGCTTTCTTT. Its translation: CASSLGGPRGNTEAFF.

As for this clone: The junction shows a germline mismatch at one end, possibly a read error. The rearrangement links TRBV7-7 to TRBJ2-5; 8 bases align to TRBD2. The CDR3 length is 15 residues. CDR1 is SSHAT and CDR2 is FNYEAQ in the germline V gene (reference sequence). Written as DNA, the CDR3 is TGTGCTAGCAGCCGTAGCGGGGCCTTGCAAGAGACCCAGTACTTC. This translates into CASSRSGALQETQYF.

This rearrangement joins TRBV5-1 to TRBJ1-2, with D possibly matching TRBD1 (5 bases). CDR1 and CDR2 (germline): SGHRS, YFSETQ. V lost 4 bases, J lost 6 bases, and 22 bases lay in between. CDR3 length: 16 residues. The CDR3 spells CASSQLGRGEGHGYTF. Written as DNA, the CDR3 is TGCGCCAGCAGCCAACTTGGGCGAGGGGAGGGCCATGGCTACACCTTC.

This clone showed up just a few times. The genes are TRBV5-1 and TRBJ2-3, with 15 bases matching TRBD2. V was clipped by 4 bases and J by 8 bases; unmatched bases: 17. The CDR3 runs 19 residues. The germline V gene encodes CDR1 SGHRS and CDR2 YFSETQ. The CDR3 DNA follows: TGCGCCAGCAGCCAAGGGTCGGGACTAGCGGGAGGCGGAGGTGGTACGCAGTATTTT. It encodes CASSQGSGLAGGGGGTQYF.

The chain recombines TRBV4-2 with TRBJ2-2, with 7 bases aligning to TRBD2. Trimming took 0 bases from V and 6 from J; bases not matched to a gene: 4. This CDR3 spans 15 amino acids. CDR1 is LGHNA and CDR2 is YNFKEQ in the germline V gene. CDR3 in amino acids: CASSQEDGGSGELFF. CDR3 nucleotide sequence: TGTGCCAGCAGCCAAGAAGACGGGGGGTCCGGGGAGCTGTTTTTT.

This clone was seen more than once but under ten times. This chain links TRBV5-4 with TRBJ2-5; D is perhaps TRBD1 (5 bases). Germline V lookup: CDR1 SGHNT, CDR2 YYREEE (reference sequence). V lost 6 bases to trimming and J lost 1 base, with 16 bases between them. The CDR3 consists of 15 residues. CDR3 in amino acids: CASKPDTGPQETQYF. In DNA, the CDR3 is TGTGCCAGCAAACCCGACACAGGACCCCAAGAGACCCAGTACTTC.

The chain is built from TRBV19 and TRBJ1-2; D call uncertain. Germline loops: CDR1 LNHDA, CDR2 SQIVND (reference sequence). Deletions cut 4 bases from V and 8 bases from J, with 17 bases between. This CDR3 is built from 14 residues. CDR3 nucleotides: TGTGCCAGTAGTACATATGCGGGCTTCGGCGGCTACACCTTC. Translation: CASSTYAGFGGYTF.

The chain joins TRBV6-1 to TRBJ1-2; 7 bases line up with TRBD1. The CDR3 has 15 residues. Trimming took 3 bases from V and 4 from J; bases not matched to a gene: 8. Germline CDR1 and CDR2: MNHNS and SASEGT. CDR3 in DNA: TGTGCCAGCAGTGACCGGGACAGAGGGGTCTATGGCTACACCTTC. Encoded protein: CASSDRDRGVYGYTF.

DNA of the CDR3: TGCGCCAGCAGCCATCCCGAGAGAGGGGGGGGCTATGGCTACACCTTC. Its protein is CASSHPERGGGYGYTF. The J gene is TRBJ1-2, the V gene TRBV4-1, with D possibly matching TRBD1 (6 bases). Per germline, CDR1 MGHRA and CDR2 YSYEKL. CDR3 length: 16 residues. V was pared by 3 bases and J by 4 bases, with 18 bases between.

The chain recombines TRBV7-2 with TRBJ1-3; possible D gene TRBD1, 5 bases. V gave up 5 bases and J gave up 4 bases, with 21 bases separating them. This CDR3 region has 17 residues. Germline assignment: CDR1 SGHTA and CDR2 FQGNSA. CDR3 protein: CASSPGATLATGNTIYF. The CDR3, as DNA: TGTGCCAGCAGCCCTGGGGCTACCCTGGCTACAGGAAACACCATATATTTT.

The V and J genes are TRBV28 and TRBJ1-2, with 7 bases identical to TRBD1. Germline V gene lookup returns CDR1 MDHEN and CDR2 SYDVKM. The trim removed 7 bases at V and 8 bases at J, leaving 10 bases unmatched. This CDR3 spans 13 amino acids. DNA of the CDR3: TGTGCCAGCAACGAGGGGGCACGCTTGGGCTACACCTTC. Encoded protein: CASNEGARLGYTF.

This clone was observed a few times. CDR3: CASSQGGLDFFSGANVLTF. The CDR3 nucleotides are TGTGCCAGCAGCCAAGGGGGCCTAGATTTTTTCTCTGGGGCCAACGTCCTGACTTTC. The rearrangement joins TRBV7-2 to TRBJ2-6; the match to TRBD1 covers 7 bases. The CDR3 sequence is 19 residues long. In germline, CDR1 is SGHTA, CDR2 FQGNSA. V dropped 5 bases and J dropped 0; count of bases not matched to a gene: 13.

This clone was seen just once. The chain has TRBV11-3 and TRBJ2-3; TRBD2 aligns across 7 bases. V was pared by 5 bases and J by 2 bases, with 7 bases of the junction left unmatched. Germline CDR1 is SGHNT and CDR2 is YENEEA. The length of the CDR3 is 15 residues. The CDR3 DNA sequence: TGTGCCAGCAGCCCCGGACTAGTGCCCACAGATACGCAGTATTTT. This codes for CASSPGLVPTDTQYF.

The table lists this clone with a few counts. CDR3: CASSSRRGTEAFF. The DNA for the CDR3 is TGTGCCAGCAGCTCCCGTCGGGGCACTGAAGCTTTCTTT. The chain has TRBV7-2 and TRBJ1-1; D not resolved. Germline CDR1 and CDR2: SGHTA and FQGNSA. Trimming stripped 4 bases from V and 4 bases from J, with 10 bases between. The CDR3 spans 13 residues.

The V call is TRBV30, the J call TRBJ1-6, with D perhaps TRBD1 (6 bases). CDR1 and CDR2 (germline): GTSNPN, SVGIG (reference sequence). V was shortened by 2 bases and J by 7 bases, with 9 bases between the two germline ends. This CDR3 has 13 residues. The CDR3 sequence is CAWSMQGNSPLHF. DNA for the CDR3: TGTGCCTGGAGTATGCAGGGGAATTCACCCCTCCACTTT.

The chain couples TRBV30 to TRBJ2-2; the D is unclear. The CDR3 has 11 amino acids. The V end lost 8 bases, the J end lost 4 bases, and 8 bases lay between the germline ends. Germline V gene data show CDR1 as GTSNPN and CDR2 as SVGIG (reference sequence). CDR3 sequence (DNA): TGTGCCGCCCTCGGCACCGGGGAGCTGTTTTTT. It encodes CAALGTGELFF.

CDR3 DNA: TGTGCCAGCAGCTCCTCACCTTGGACAGGGCGCTCCTACAATGAGCAGTTCTTC. This codes for CASSSSPWTGRSYNEQFF. The chain combines TRBV11-3 with TRBJ2-1; the match to TRBD1 covers 8 bases. There are 18 residues in the CDR3. Per germline, CDR1 SGHNT and CDR2 YENEEA. The trim removed 4 bases at V and 0 bases at J, leaving 11 bases unmatched.

The chain recombines TRBV5-1 with TRBJ2-3; 10 nucleotides line up with TRBD1. Germline V CDR1 and CDR2: SGHRS, YFSETQ. This CDR3 is built from 14 residues. V was pared by 5 bases and J by 4 bases, with 4 bases of the junction left unmatched. Written as DNA, the CDR3 is TGCGCCAGCAGAGGGACAGGGGCGGCAGATACGCAGTATTTT. Its translation: CASRGTGAADTQYF.

The chain links TRBV7-9 to TRBJ1-2; D might be TRBD1 (6 bases). The CDR3 loop spans 14 amino acids. Germline V CDR1 and CDR2: SEHNR, FQNEAQ (reference sequence). The V and J ends lost 1 base and 6 bases respectively, with 12 bases between them. CDR3 amino acids: CASSLEVGGHGYTF. The CDR3, as DNA: TGTGCCAGCAGCTTAGAAGTTGGGGGCCATGGCTACACCTTC.

The V gene is TRBV6-5, the J gene TRBJ2-5, with 13 bases identical to TRBD2. Germline CDR1 is MNHEY and CDR2 is SVGAGI. The CDR3 is made up of 14 amino acids. Trimming removed 6 bases from V and 5 bases from J; junction bases left unmatched: 3. DNA of the CDR3: TGTGCCAGCAGAAAGGGACTAGCGGGGGAGACCCAGTACTTC. The encoded protein is CASRKGLAGETQYF.

This rearrangement joins TRBV4-1 to TRBJ2-5; 7 nucleotides align to TRBD1. CDR1 and CDR2 (germline): MGHRA, YSYEKL. The CDR3 runs 14 residues. Trimming took 5 bases from V and 6 from J; bases not matched to a gene: 9. CDR3 sequence reads: CASSSRTGRQTQYF. The CDR3 nucleotides are TGCGCCAGCAGCTCCCGGACAGGTCGGCAGACCCAGTACTTC.

This chain links TRBV29-1 with TRBJ2-7, with D perhaps matching TRBD1 (5 bases). V was cut by 1 base and J by 4 bases, with 11 bases left in between. This CDR3 comprises 13 residues. The germline V gene encodes CDR1 SQVTM and CDR2 ANQGSEA. CDR3 in amino acids: CSVEGQGKYEQYF. The DNA for the CDR3 is TGCAGCGTTGAAGGCCAGGGCAAATACGAGCAGTACTTC.

The chain combines TRBV30 with TRBJ2-5, with 7 positions matching TRBD1. V was pared by 4 bases and J by 4 bases, with 6 bases of the junction left unmatched. There are 13 residues in the CDR3. Looked up from germline, CDR1 is GTSNPN and CDR2 is SVGIG (reference sequence). The chain's CDR3 is CAWTQGQAETQYF. CDR3 coding DNA: TGTGCCTGGACGCAAGGACAGGCAGAGACCCAGTACTTC.

The chain carries TRBV7-8 and TRBJ1-2; no clear D. V lost 2 bases, J lost 8 bases, and 15 bases lay in between. The CDR3 runs to 14 residues. Per the germline V gene, CDR1 is SGHVS and CDR2 is FQNEAQ. CDR3 nucleotides: TGTGCCAGCAGCTTATCATCCACCTCGAGGGGCTACACCTTC. Translation gives CASSLSSTSRGYTF.

This chain uses TRBV18 with TRBJ2-1; no clear D gene. Between the trimmed V and J ends, which lost 0 bases and 8 bases, there was a span of 14 bases. The CDR3 loop spans 15 amino acids. The germline gives CDR1 KGHSH, CDR2 LQKENI. The DNA of the CDR3 is TGTGCCAGCTCACCACCGTCGAACTTGGGCGATGAGCAGTTCTTC. As protein: CASSPPSNLGDEQFF. The complete variable domain, with remaining parts taken from reference TRBV18 and TRBJ2-1, reads NAGVMQNPRHLVRRRGQEARLRCSPMKGHSHVYWYRQLPEEGLKFMVYLQKENIIDESGMPKERFSAEFPKEGPSILRIQQVVRGDSAAYFCASSPPSNLGDEQFFGPGTRLTVL.

CDR3 DNA sequence: TGTGCTAGTGGTTTAGGACGAGGGGAGACCCAGTACTTC. Amino acid sequence: CASGLGRGETQYF. The chain combines TRBV12-5 with TRBJ2-5; possibly TRBD2 for D (5 bases). The V and J ends lost 3 bases and 5 bases respectively, with 10 bases between them. Germline V CDR1 and CDR2: LGHNT, FRNRAP. The length of the CDR3 is 13 residues. Full variable domain (outside the CDR3, taken from reference TRBV12-5 and TRBJ2-5): DARVTQTPRHKVTEMGQEVTMRCQPILGHNTVFWYRQTMMQGLELLAYFRNRAPLDDSGMPKDRFSAEMPDATLATLKIQPSEPRDSAVYFCASGLGRGETQYFGPGTRLLVL.

The J gene is TRBJ2-5, the V gene TRBV30, with D possibly being TRBD2 (5 bases). V gave up 4 bases and J gave up 7 bases, with 16 bases separating them. CDR1 is GTSNPN and CDR2 is SVGIG in the germline V gene (reference sequence). The CDR3 has 13 residues. CDR3 residues: CAWIGVPGGTQYF. In DNA form, the CDR3 reads TGTGCCTGGATCGGGGTACCCGGAGGGACCCAGTACTTC.

The chain carries TRBV7-9 and TRBJ2-7, with D perhaps TRBD2 (7 bases). The germline gives CDR1 SEHNR, CDR2 FQNEAQ (reference sequence). The CDR3 loop spans 15 amino acids. V was cut by 6 bases and J by 3 bases, with 18 bases left in between. DNA for the CDR3: TGTGCCAGCAGATCAACCGAGGGGGGGCTCTACGAGCAGTACTTC. Translating it yields CASRSTEGGLYEQYF.